These 26 T cell receptor beta chains were all obtained from the same sample, sequenced in a study of PD-1 blockade in classical Hodgkin lymphoma. TCRdb's table, derived via immunoSEQ multiplex PCR, lists solely in-frame clones and lacks some. The table includes around 12,000 clones, 75% to 90% detected once. Relapses following autologous stem cell transplantation were seen in all patients, with brentuximab vedotin exposure varying. Out of thawed PBMCs, magnetic negative selection purified CD4+ T cells. The sequenced sample was CD4+ T cells from blood, obtained at baseline. The receptors here all came from a human donor with classical Hodgkin lymphoma.

The V gene is TRBV5-6, the J gene TRBJ1-1; a weak D match, TRBD1 (5 bases). This CDR3 region has 15 residues. Germline CDR1 reads SGHDT; CDR2 reads YYEEEE. V gave up 5 bases and J gave up 2 bases, with 16 bases separating them. The CDR3 loop reads CASRIKPGPNTEAFF. The CDR3, as DNA: TGTGCCAGCAGGATAAAACCGGGACCCAACACTGAAGCTTTCTTT.

The chain joins TRBV18 to TRBJ2-5, with D hard to call. Trimming stripped 5 bases from V and 1 base from J, with 14 bases between. Germline assignment: CDR1 KGHSH and CDR2 LQKENI. The CDR3 is 15 residues long. CDR3 in DNA: TGTGCCAGCTCATCGACAAAAGGGCTCCAAGAGACCCAGTACTTC. Amino acid sequence: CASSSTKGLQETQYF.

This clone was detected a few times. The chain is built from TRBV6-8 and TRBJ2-3, with 8 positions matching TRBD2. Germline values: CDR1 MNHGY, CDR2 SAAAGT. The V gene end was trimmed by 8 bases and the J gene end by 2 bases; junction bases not matched to a gene: 18. This CDR3 is built from 18 residues. Here the CDR3 reads CASSTGGPRVQITDTQYF. Here the CDR3 DNA reads TGTGCCAGCTCGACGGGGGGGCCGCGCGTTCAAATCACAGATACGCAGTATTTT.

The chain combines TRBV7-8 with TRBJ2-5, with unresolved D. Germline V gene lookup returns CDR1 SGHVS and CDR2 FQNEAQ. Between the trimmed V and J ends, which lost 6 bases and 7 bases, there was a span of 9 bases. This CDR3 contains 11 residues. The CDR3 reads CASRTKGTQYF. In DNA, the CDR3 is TGTGCCAGCAGAACGAAAGGGACCCAGTACTTC.

A few counts support this clone. The chain carries TRBV20-1 and TRBJ1-1; D uncertain. Germline assignment: CDR1 DFQATT and CDR2 SNEGSKA (reference sequence). The length of the CDR3 is 10 residues. V lost 3 bases and J lost 7, with 6 bases in between. CDR3 sequence reads: CSASQDEAFF. CDR3 DNA sequence: TGCAGTGCTAGCCAGGATGAAGCTTTCTTT.

The J gene is TRBJ1-5, the V gene TRBV28, with no clear D. CDR3 length equals 14 residues. Trimming took 6 bases from V and 2 from J, leaving 11 bases between them. Germline assignment: CDR1 MDHEN and CDR2 SYDVKM. Written as DNA, the CDR3 is TGTGCCAGCAGAGGCAGCCCAGGCAATCAGCCCCAGCATTTT. It is translated as CASRGSPGNQPQHF.

The chain links TRBV30 to TRBJ2-1; the D is unclear. The CDR3 covers 13 residues. V was cut by 4 bases and J by 5 bases, with 12 bases left in between. Germline CDR1 GTSNPN, CDR2 SVGIG (reference sequence). The CDR3 bases are TGTGCCTGGAACCGAGCCAGGCACAATGAGCAGTTCTTC. The encoded protein is CAWNRARHNEQFF.

J is TRBJ1-2 and V is TRBV29-1; D unclear. Germline V CDR1 and CDR2: SQVTM, ANQGSEA. The V and J ends lost 6 bases and 6 bases respectively, with 11 bases between them. This CDR3 contains 11 residues. Here the CDR3 reads CSVLPSDGYTF. In DNA, the CDR3 is TGCAGCGTCCTTCCGTCAGATGGCTACACCTTC.

The chain carries TRBV10-3 and TRBJ1-5; unclear D gene. This CDR3 has 12 residues. From germline, CDR1 is ENHRY and CDR2 SYGVKD. V was clipped by 8 bases and J by 7 bases, with 12 bases between them. CDR3 DNA sequence: TGTGCCATCGGGGAGGTCCCCCAGCCCCAGCATTTT. This codes for CAIGEVPQPQHF.

The chain has TRBV5-1 and TRBJ2-2, with TRBD2 matching 13 bases. Germline V gives CDR1 SGHRS, CDR2 YFSETQ. Germline trimming cut 4 bases from V and 3 bases from J; bases unmatched to any gene: 6. The CDR3 consists of 17 residues. CDR3 bases: TGCGCCAGCAGCACGGGACTAGCGGGGAAGGACACCGGGGAGCTGTTTTTT. Amino acids: CASSTGLAGKDTGELFF. The full variable domain, with the rest looked up from reference TRBV5-1 and TRBJ2-2, is KAGVTQTPRYLIKTRGQQVTLSCSPISGHRSVSWYQQTPGQGLQFLFEYFSETQRNKGNFPGRFSGRQFSNSRSEMNVSTLELGDSALYLCASSTGLAGKDTGELFFGEGSRLTVL.

This sequence joins TRBV6-5 and TRBJ2-4; maybe TRBD1 (5 bases). Germline V gene sequence: CDR1 MNHEY, CDR2 SVGAGI. V was pared by 0 bases and J by 3 bases, with 9 bases between. The CDR3 totals 15 residues. DNA of the CDR3: TGTGCCAGCAGTTACTCAGGGGATCACAAAAACATTCAGTACTTC. This encodes CASSYSGDHKNIQYF.

A single count supports this clone. This chain joins TRBV28 and TRBJ2-7, with 9 bases fitting TRBD1. This CDR3 region has 16 residues. Germline loops: CDR1 MDHEN, CDR2 SYDVKM. Unmatched junction bases numbered 12, after V lost 6 bases and J lost 3 bases. The CDR3 sequence is CASRSSGQGPSYEQYF. CDR3 nucleotides: TGTGCCAGCAGGAGTAGTGGACAGGGGCCTAGCTACGAGCAGTACTTC.

The chain is built from TRBV6-1 and TRBJ2-5, with 12 nucleotides matching TRBD1. Germline V gene lookup returns CDR1 MNHNS and CDR2 SASEGT. The junction had 7 bases not matched to a gene; V was cut back by 0 bases and J by 8 bases. The CDR3 contains 16 residues. The CDR3 nucleotides are TGTGCCAGCAGTGAAGCCGGGACAGGGGGCTTGGCAACCCAGTACTTC. It is translated as CASSEAGTGGLATQYF.

The sample holds a few counts of this clone. This chain links TRBV5-1 with TRBJ2-7; 9 positions match TRBD1. Trimming removed 7 bases from V and 4 bases from J; junction bases left unmatched: 6. This CDR3 region has 13 residues. Germline lookup yields CDR1 SGHRS and CDR2 YFSETQ. The CDR3 protein is CASAIQGAYEQYF. DNA of the CDR3: TGCGCCAGCGCCATACAGGGGGCATACGAGCAGTACTTC.

V is TRBV5-8 and J is TRBJ1-1; D gene unclear. CDR1 is SGHTS and CDR2 is YDEGEE in the germline V gene. V lost 4 bases and J lost 0, with 19 bases in between. CDR3 length equals 17 residues. CDR3 DNA: TGTGCCAGCAGCACTACTCTGCTGCTGCCTTTGAACACTGAAGCTTTCTTT. It codes for CASSTTLLLPLNTEAFF.

The chain is built from TRBV28 and TRBJ2-7; D is uncertain. Germline CDR1 reads MDHEN; CDR2 reads SYDVKM. V dropped 8 bases and J dropped 3 bases, with 8 bases sitting between them. CDR3 size: 11 residues. The CDR3 spells CASSDHYEQYF. The CDR3 DNA is TGTGCCAGCTCAGACCACTACGAGCAGTACTTC. Supplemented by reference TRBV28 and TRBJ2-7, the full variable domain reads DVKVTQSSRYLVKRTGEKVFLECVQDMDHENMFWYRQDPGLGLRLIYFSYDVKMKEKGDIPEGYSVSREKKERFSLILESASTNQTSMYLCASSDHYEQYFGPGTRLTVT.

The chain joins TRBV5-1 to TRBJ1-4; no reliable D call. The V gene lost 5 bases and the J gene lost 0 bases, with 11 bases spanning the gap. The CDR3 is 15 residues long. Germline V lookup: CDR1 SGHRS, CDR2 YFSETQ. CDR3 residues: CASSKAGPTNEKLFF. CDR3 sequence (DNA): TGCGCCAGCAGTAAAGCCGGACCAACTAATGAAAAACTGTTTTTT.

The chain has TRBV29-1 and TRBJ1-1; D not resolved. V lost 0 bases and J lost 0, with 11 bases in between. Germline V gives CDR1 SQVTM, CDR2 ANQGSEA. This CDR3 has 15 amino acids. DNA for the CDR3: TGCAGCGTTGAAGAAGCGTACGTAGTGAACACTGAAGCTTTCTTT. Protein: CSVEEAYVVNTEAFF.

The rearrangement links TRBV18 to TRBJ2-7; D is ambiguous. Germline CDR1 KGHSH, CDR2 LQKENI. This CDR3 comprises 13 residues. V was cut by 2 bases and J by 3 bases, with 8 bases left in between. The CDR3 bases are TGTGCCAGCTCACCAGGGTCCGGCTACGAGCAGTACTTC. Protein: CASSPGSGYEQYF.

J is TRBJ2-5 and V is TRBV27; TRBD1 aligns across 8 bases. CDR3 length: 14 residues. CDR1 MNHEY and CDR2 SMNVEV come from the germline V gene (reference sequence). Trimming took 3 bases from V and 5 from J; bases not matched to a gene: 5. CDR3 coding DNA: TGTGCCAGCAGTTTCTCAGGGGGCGCGGAGACCCAGTACTTC. It translates to CASSFSGGAETQYF.

The chain is built from TRBV5-4 and TRBJ2-3; no clear D gene. Trimming left V 0 bases short and J 3 bases short, with 14 bases between. The CDR3 runs 16 residues. Germline CDR1 and CDR2: SGHNT and YYREEE (reference sequence). Here the CDR3 DNA reads TGTGCCAGCAGCTTGGAGCGCCACACCTTAACAGATACGCAGTATTTT. Its translation: CASSLERHTLTDTQYF.

This clone has a handful of counts. The rearrangement links TRBV9 to TRBJ2-7, with D maybe TRBD2 (6 bases). Between the trimmed V and J ends, which lost 0 bases and 4 bases, there was a span of 14 bases. This CDR3 has 15 residues. Germline V lookup: CDR1 SGDLS, CDR2 YYNGEE. This CDR3 is CASSVDYGEEYEQYF. DNA for the CDR3: TGTGCCAGCAGCGTAGATTACGGGGAGGAGTACGAGCAGTACTTC.

CDR3 coding DNA: TGCGCCAGCAGCTTAACGGGACGGACCTACAATGAGCAGTTCTTC. This encodes CASSLTGRTYNEQFF. The J gene is TRBJ2-1, the V gene TRBV5-1; the D call may be TRBD1 or TRBD2 (5 bases each). V was cut by 2 bases and J by 2 bases, with 11 bases left in between. Germline-derived CDR1 and CDR2 are SGHRS and YFSETQ. The CDR3 is 15 residues long.

Only a few counts were recorded for this clone. The chain couples TRBV2 to TRBJ2-3; tentative D call: TRBD2 (7 bases). CDR1 SNHLY and CDR2 FYNNEI come from the germline V gene. The CDR3 extends over 13 amino acids. V was cut by 6 bases and J by 2 bases, with 9 bases left in between. The CDR3 spells CASRGGATDTQYF. The CDR3 DNA sequence: TGTGCCAGCAGGGGGGGGGCCACAGATACGCAGTATTTT. Full variable domain (outside the CDR3, taken from reference TRBV2 and TRBJ2-3): EPEVTQTPSHQVTQMGQEVILRCVPISNHLYFYWYRQILGQKVEFLVSFYNNEISEKSEIFDDQFSVERPDGSNFTLKIRSTKLEDSAMYFCASRGGATDTQYFGPGTRLTVL.

This chain uses TRBV13 with TRBJ2-1; 10 bases are shared with TRBD2. The CDR3 totals 18 residues. CDR1 and CDR2 from the germline V gene are PRHDT and FYEKMQ (reference sequence). V dropped 8 bases and J dropped 1; count of bases not matched to a gene: 14. CDR3 sequence: CASRGLAGGLRSYNEQFF. In DNA form, the CDR3 reads TGTGCCAGCCGTGGGTTAGCGGGAGGACTTCGTTCCTACAATGAGCAGTTCTTC.

The rearrangement joins TRBV19 to TRBJ2-7; 7 nucleotides line up with TRBD1. Trimming at V came to 6 bases and at J to 0 bases, leaving 5 bases not matched to a gene. The CDR3 has 14 residues. Germline CDR1 reads LNHDA; CDR2 reads SQIVND (reference sequence). The CDR3 DNA reads TGTGCCAGTAGCGACAGGGCGGGCTCCTACGAGCAGTACTTC. Translation gives CASSDRAGSYEQYF.